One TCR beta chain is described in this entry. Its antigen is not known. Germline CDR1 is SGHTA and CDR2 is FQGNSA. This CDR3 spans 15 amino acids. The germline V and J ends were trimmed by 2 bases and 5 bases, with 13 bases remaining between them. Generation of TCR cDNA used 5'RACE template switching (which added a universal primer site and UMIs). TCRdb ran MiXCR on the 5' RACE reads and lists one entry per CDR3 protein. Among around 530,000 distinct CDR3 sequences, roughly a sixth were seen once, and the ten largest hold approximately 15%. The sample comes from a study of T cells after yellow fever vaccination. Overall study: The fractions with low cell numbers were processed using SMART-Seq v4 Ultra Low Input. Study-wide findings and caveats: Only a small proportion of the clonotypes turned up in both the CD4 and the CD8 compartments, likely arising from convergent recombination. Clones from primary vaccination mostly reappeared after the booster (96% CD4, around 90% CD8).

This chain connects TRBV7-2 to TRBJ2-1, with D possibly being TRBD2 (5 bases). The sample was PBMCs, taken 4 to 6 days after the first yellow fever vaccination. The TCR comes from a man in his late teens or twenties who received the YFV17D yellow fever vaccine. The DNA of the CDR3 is TGTGCCAGCAGCTTACGCGCGACTACCAACAATGAGCAGTTCTTC. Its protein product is CASSLRATTNNEQFF.